One sample yielded the 27 T cell receptor beta chains listed below, sequenced in a study of early T cells in non-severe SARS-CoV-2 infection. MiXCR was run by TCRdb on the 5' RACE reads, yielding one entry per CDR3 protein. The table lists 60,000 to 75,000 distinct CDR3 sequences, about 11% of them singletons. Input material: whole blood. Source of these receptors: an adult who was a healthcare worker with PCR-confirmed SARS-CoV-2 infection or an uninfected control (not recorded which).

The sample holds a few counts of this clonotype. This sequence joins TRBV20-1 and TRBJ1-5, with a weak D call TRBD1 (5 bases). The germline V and J ends were trimmed by 3 bases and 2 bases, with 11 bases remaining between them. Germline CDR1 DFQATT, CDR2 SNEGSKA (reference sequence). There are 14 residues in the CDR3. The CDR3 coding sequence is TGCAGTGCTAGTCAGGGAGTCGGCAATCAGCCCCAGCATTTT. Residues: CSASQGVGNQPQHF.

This clonotype was detected many times. V is TRBV7-2 and J is TRBJ1-6; perhaps TRBD1 as D (6 bases). The V end was cut by 2 bases, the J end by 8 bases, with 13 bases between. CDR1 and CDR2 from the germline V gene are SGHTA and FQGNSA. The CDR3 consists of 15 residues. In DNA form, the CDR3 reads TGTGCCAGCAGCTTATTGGCCAGGGGTGATTCACCCCTCCACTTT. It specifies CASSLLARGDSPLHF.

The J gene is TRBJ1-2, the V gene TRBV7-9; TRBD1 matches 7 bases. Germline V gene data show CDR1 as SEHNR and CDR2 as FQNEAQ (reference sequence). V gave up 0 bases and J gave up 5 bases; unmatched junction bases: 6. This CDR3 has 15 residues. CDR3 loop: CASSLARQGYYGYTF. Here the CDR3 DNA reads TGTGCCAGCAGCTTAGCGAGACAGGGATATTATGGCTACACCTTC. Using reference TRBV7-9 and TRBJ1-2 for the parts outside the CDR3, the full variable domain is DTGVSQNPRHKITKRGQNVTFRCDPISEHNRLYWYRQTLGQGPEFLTYFQNEAQLEKSRLLSDRFSAERPKGSFSTLEIQRTEQGDSAMYLCASSLARQGYYGYTFGSGTRLTVV.

This clonotype has at least ten counts. V and J are TRBV6-1 and TRBJ1-1, with no clear D. Germline assignment: CDR1 MNHNS and CDR2 SASEGT. Trimming removed 2 bases at V and 3 bases at J, with 7 bases between. This CDR3 contains 13 residues. CDR3 nucleotide sequence: TGTGCCAGCAGTGAATTGGGTTACACTGAAGCTTTCTTT. Translated: CASSELGYTEAFF.

This clonotype was seen at least ten times. The chain links TRBV7-2 to TRBJ2-2, with unresolved D. This CDR3 contains 13 residues. The ends were cut back, 5 bases at V and 7 bases at J, with 11 bases in the middle. Looked up from germline, CDR1 is SGHTA and CDR2 is FQGNSA. CDR3 DNA sequence: TGTGCCAGCAGCCGCAGGAACGGCGGGGAGCTGTTTTTT. Encoded protein: CASSRRNGGELFF.

This clonotype was seen a handful of times. The chain joins TRBV18 to TRBJ2-1, with 9 bases fitting TRBD2. The CDR3 contains 15 residues. The germline gives CDR1 KGHSH, CDR2 LQKENI. V shed 2 bases, J shed 9 bases, and the junction held 8 bases outside the gene matches. The CDR3 DNA reads TGTGCCAGCTCACCATTTAAGCGGGAGGTGACTGAGCAGTTCTTC. Translation: CASSPFKREVTEQFF.

The rearrangement uses TRBV3-1 and TRBJ2-5; D unresolved. The length of the CDR3 is 12 residues. Germline-derived CDR1 and CDR2 are LGHDT and YNNKEL (reference sequence). The V end was cut by 1 base, the J end by 10 bases, with 10 bases between. The CDR3 DNA follows: TGTGCCAGCAGCCAAGTTCCAGACTTCCAGTACTTC. It yields the protein CASSQVPDFQYF.

This clonotype was picked up a small number of times. The genes are TRBV20-1 and TRBJ2-3; TRBD2 matches at 13 bases. Per germline, CDR1 DFQATT and CDR2 SNEGSKA (reference sequence). The CDR3 consists of 15 residues. The trim removed 6 bases at V and 4 bases at J, leaving 7 bases unmatched. In nucleotides, the CDR3 is TGCAGTGCGGATAGGACTAGCGGGAGCCCAGATACGCAGTATTTT. Translating it yields CSADRTSGSPDTQYF.

This clonotype was picked up many times. The chain is built from TRBV5-1 and TRBJ2-1, with 16 bases aligning to TRBD2. The CDR3 covers 15 residues. The germline V gene encodes CDR1 SGHRS and CDR2 YFSETQ. V trimming: 3 bases; J trimming: 10 bases; junction bases outside the gene matches: 4. The CDR3 DNA is TGCGCCAGCAGCTCCGGGACTAGCGGGGGGGAAGAGCAGTTCTTC. It yields the protein CASSSGTSGGEEQFF.

This clonotype was observed many times. The chain has TRBV11-3 and TRBJ2-5; 8 bases fit TRBD2. CDR3 length: 16 residues. The germline gives CDR1 SGHNT, CDR2 YENEEA. V was clipped by 5 bases and J by 5 bases; unmatched bases: 13. CDR3 sequence reads: CASSEGTSRDGETQYF. CDR3 DNA sequence: TGTGCCAGCAGCGAAGGGACTAGTCGGGACGGGGAGACCCAGTACTTC.

This clonotype was observed a handful of times. The chain carries TRBV12-3 or TRBV12-4 and TRBJ2-2; D call uncertain. Trimming took off 3 bases at V and 7 bases at J, with 6 bases between the two ends. This CDR3 contains 12 residues. The DNA for the CDR3 is TGTGCCAGCAGTTTGGGTATCGGGGAGCTGTTTTTT. Translated: CASSLGIGELFF.

The chain links TRBV6-4 to TRBJ2-7, with TRBD2 as a possible D gene (6 bases). This CDR3 has 13 amino acids. Per the germline V gene, CDR1 is MRHNA and CDR2 is SNTAGT. Trimming took 10 bases from V and 0 from J, leaving 13 bases between them. CDR3 coding DNA: TGTGCCAAGTATCGGGGGAGCTCCTACGAGCAGTACTTC. Protein sequence: CAKYRGSSYEQYF.

V is TRBV29-1 and J is TRBJ1-6, with 9 positions matching TRBD1. The J segment lost 13 bases and the V segment lost 1 base, leaving 5 bases of the junction unmatched. Germline CDR1 SQVTM, CDR2 ANQGSEA. This CDR3 is built from 13 residues. The CDR3 loop is CSVEGIQGAPLHF. In nucleotides, the CDR3 is TGCAGCGTTGAAGGCATACAGGGGGCTCCCCTCCACTTT.

This clonotype was detected many times. J is TRBJ2-5 and V is TRBV27; unclear D gene. The V end lost 5 bases, the J end lost 4 bases, and 17 bases lay between the germline ends. The CDR3 runs 15 residues. Germline-derived CDR1 and CDR2 are MNHEY and SMNVEV (reference sequence). CDR3 bases: TGTGCCAGCAGTCGATGGTCTACCGGGCGAGAGACCCAGTACTTC. It yields the protein CASSRWSTGRETQYF.

This clonotype was counted a few times. The genes are TRBV6-6 and TRBJ2-7, with D perhaps TRBD1 (5 bases). Per germline, CDR1 MNHNY and CDR2 SVGAGI (reference sequence). Trimming stripped 7 bases from V and 3 bases from J, with 19 bases between. The CDR3 covers 15 residues. The CDR3 DNA reads TGTGCCAGCACTGCGACGACAGTAACCCTCTACGAGCAGTACTTC. It yields the protein CASTATTVTLYEQYF.

This clonotype has a count of ten or more. J is TRBJ2-1 and V is TRBV5-6, with 7 positions matching TRBD2. CDR1 is SGHDT, CDR2 YYEEEE, per germline. This CDR3 comprises 18 residues. Trimming removed 3 bases from V and 6 bases from J; junction bases left unmatched: 18. The DNA for the CDR3 is TGTGCCAGCAGCTCCTCGGCCTTATTTGTTACGGGAGGCAATGAGCAGTTCTTC. The encoded protein is CASSSSALFVTGGNEQFF.

Comments on this clonotype: A single base separates this from a much larger clone, so it may be a read error. The chain uses TRBV4-2 and TRBJ2-3; D call uncertain. CDR1 is LGHNA and CDR2 is YNFKEQ in the germline V gene. The CDR3 has 13 residues. The CDR3 coding sequence is TGTGTCAGCAGCCTTATCCGTACAGATACGCAGTATTTT. Its translation is CVSSLIRTDTQYF.

This clonotype has more than one count but fewer than ten. The chain is built from TRBV14 and TRBJ2-4; D possibly corresponds to TRBD1 (5 bases). CDR1 is SGHDN and CDR2 is FVKESK in the germline V gene. This CDR3 contains 18 residues. The V end was cut by 2 bases, the J end by 0 bases, with 17 bases between. The CDR3 sequence: CASSQSPGAELAKNIQYF. Here the CDR3 DNA reads TGTGCCAGCAGCCAAAGCCCTGGGGCAGAATTAGCCAAAAACATTCAGTACTTC. The full variable domain, completed using reference TRBV14 and TRBJ2-4, is EAGVTQFPSHSVIEKGQTVTLRCDPISGHDNLYWYRRVMGKEIKFLLHFVKESKQDESGMPNNRFLAERTGGTYSTLKVQPAELEDSGVYFCASSQSPGAELAKNIQYFGAGTRLSVL.

There are many counts of this clonotype. This chain links TRBV15 with TRBJ2-1; 11 bases agree with TRBD2. V gave up 4 bases and J gave up 10 bases; unmatched junction bases: 6. The CDR3 is 14 residues long. Germline-derived CDR1 and CDR2 are LNHNV and YYDKDF (reference sequence). CDR3 protein: CATSIGLAGGEQFF. CDR3 bases: TGTGCCACCAGCATAGGACTAGCGGGCGGGGAGCAGTTCTTC. The full variable domain, with the rest looked up from reference TRBV15 and TRBJ2-1, is DAMVIQNPRYQVTQFGKPVTLSCSQTLNHNVMYWYQQKSSQAPKLLFHYYDKDFNNEADTPDNFQSRRPNTSFCFLDIRSPGLGDTAMYLCATSIGLAGGEQFFGPGTRLTVL.

This clonotype was counted ten times or more. This chain links TRBV10-3 with TRBJ1-2; D is ambiguous. The CDR3 contains 13 residues. V was cut by 7 bases and J by 4 bases, with 13 bases left in between. The V gene's germline CDR1 is ENHRY and CDR2 SYGVKD. In nucleotides, the CDR3 is TGTGCCATCACCCGAGACGGATTCTATGGCTACACCTTC. Encoded protein: CAITRDGFYGYTF.

Written as DNA, the CDR3 is TGTGCCAGCAGCCAAGATCGGTCCAAAGGGGACACTGAAGCTTTCTTT. This encodes CASSQDRSKGDTEAFF. The rearrangement uses TRBV3-1 and TRBJ1-1; weak D call: TRBD1 (5 bases). Germline-derived CDR1 and CDR2 are LGHDT and YNNKEL (reference sequence). The germline V and J ends were trimmed by 0 bases and 3 bases, with 14 bases remaining between them. CDR3 length: 16 residues.

The sample holds many counts of this clonotype. The chain is built from TRBV12-3 or TRBV12-4 and TRBJ2-4; D gene ambiguous. V was cut by 3 bases and J by 0 bases, with 9 bases left in between. The CDR3 contains 15 residues. Here the CDR3 DNA reads TGTGCCAGCAGTTTTAACTCTTTAGCCAAAAACATTCAGTACTTC. It yields the protein CASSFNSLAKNIQYF.

The V call is TRBV30, the J call TRBJ2-2, with D unclear. With 4 bases removed from V and 1 base from J, the gap between germline ends came to 13 bases. The germline gives CDR1 GTSNPN, CDR2 SVGIG (reference sequence). The CDR3 has 15 amino acids. CDR3 loop: CAWKHWKLNTGELFF. The CDR3 nucleotides read TGTGCCTGGAAACACTGGAAATTGAACACCGGGGAGCTGTTTTTT. The variable domain in full, with the rest retrieved from reference TRBV30 and TRBJ2-2, is SQTIHQWPATLVQPVGSPLSLECTVEGTSNPNLYWYRQAAGRGLQLLFYSVGIGQISSEVPQNLSASRPQDRQFILSSKKLLLSDSGFYLCAWKHWKLNTGELFFGEGSRLTVL.

This clonotype was seen ten or more times. The chain employs TRBV20-1 and TRBJ2-3, with 7 bases identical to TRBD1. This CDR3 contains 14 residues. Trimming cost V 6 bases and J 0 bases; bases outside gene matches: 6. The germline V gene encodes CDR1 DFQATT and CDR2 SNEGSKA (reference sequence). CDR3: CSALGQVSTDTQYF. The CDR3 coding sequence is TGCAGTGCACTAGGACAGGTCAGCACAGATACGCAGTATTTT.

This clonotype was observed a handful of times. The genes are TRBV2 and TRBJ2-3, with 9 bases that match TRBD2. Germline V CDR1 and CDR2: SNHLY, FYNNEI. CDR3 size: 16 residues. Trimming removed 8 bases from V and 3 bases from J; junction bases left unmatched: 12. Here the CDR3 DNA reads TGTGCCAGCGGAATACTAGCGGGCTCCCCGACAGATACGCAGTATTTT. This codes for CASGILAGSPTDTQYF.

The sample holds many counts of this clonotype. The chain employs TRBV5-6 and TRBJ1-1; no reliable D call. Germline V lookup: CDR1 SGHDT, CDR2 YYEEEE. The CDR3 is 13 residues long. V lost 2 bases and J lost 3, with 8 bases in between. The CDR3 DNA follows: TGTGCCAGCAGCTTTGGCACTTACACTGAAGCTTTCTTT. It is translated as CASSFGTYTEAFF.

In this sample, this clonotype turned up a few times. V and J are TRBV9 and TRBJ1-3; D gene ambiguous. Germline V gene sequence: CDR1 SGDLS, CDR2 YYNGEE. V was clipped by 4 bases and J by 0 bases, with 11 bases between them. The CDR3 runs 15 residues. The CDR3 protein is CASSLRHHSGNTIYF. CDR3 coding DNA: TGTGCCAGCAGCCTTAGACATCACTCTGGAAACACCATATATTTT. The whole variable domain, remainder taken from reference TRBV9 and TRBJ1-3, is DSGVTQTPKHLITATGQRVTLRCSPRSGDLSVYWYQQSLDQGLQFLIQYYNGEERAKGNILERFSAQQFPDLHSELNLSSLELGDSALYFCASSLRHHSGNTIYFGEGSWLTVV.